This T cell receptor (beta chain) was captured by sequencing in a study of blood T cells in healthy people across ages. A few counts support this clonotype. A second PCR, run for roughly 7 to 11 cycles, used a sample-barcoded 5' primer plus a J-beta primer mix. A template-switch adaptor containing 12 random nucleotides labeled each cDNA molecule. Each CDR3 protein gets one entry after TCRdb re-called the 5' RACE reads with MiXCR. The sample includes roughly 790,000 distinct CDR3 sequences, roughly two fifths seen only once; the top ten take 20%. Trimming took 6 bases from V and 2 from J, leaving 14 bases between them. Germline CDR1 and CDR2: SNHLY and FYNNEI. The CDR3 is made up of 15 amino acids.

Material for sequencing was blood. This TCR was recovered from a woman in her sixties or seventies in good health. V is TRBV2 and J is TRBJ1-5, with D uncertain. Written as DNA, the CDR3 is TGTGCCAGCAGCGTCGAGTCGGGTGGCAATCAGCCCCAGCATTTT. Translated, it gives CASSVESGGNQPQHF.